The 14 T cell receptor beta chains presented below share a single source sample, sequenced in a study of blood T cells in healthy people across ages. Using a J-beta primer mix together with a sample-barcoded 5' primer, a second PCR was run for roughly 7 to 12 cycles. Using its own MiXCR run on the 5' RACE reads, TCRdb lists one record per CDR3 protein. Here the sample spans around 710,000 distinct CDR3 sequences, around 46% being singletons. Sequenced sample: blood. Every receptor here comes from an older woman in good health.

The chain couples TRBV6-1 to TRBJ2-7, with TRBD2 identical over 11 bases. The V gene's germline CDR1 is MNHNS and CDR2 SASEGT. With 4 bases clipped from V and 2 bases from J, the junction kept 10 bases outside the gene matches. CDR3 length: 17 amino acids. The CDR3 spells CASSASLAGGLAYEQYF. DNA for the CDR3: TGTGCCAGCAGTGCTAGCCTAGCGGGAGGATTGGCCTACGAGCAGTACTTC.

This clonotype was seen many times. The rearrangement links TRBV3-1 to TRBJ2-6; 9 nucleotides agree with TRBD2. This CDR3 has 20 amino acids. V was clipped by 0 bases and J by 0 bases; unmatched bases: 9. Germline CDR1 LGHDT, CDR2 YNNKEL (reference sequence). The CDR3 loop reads CASSQEALAGVHSGANVLTF. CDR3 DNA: TGTGCCAGCAGCCAAGAAGCATTAGCGGGGGTTCACTCTGGGGCCAACGTCCTGACTTTC.

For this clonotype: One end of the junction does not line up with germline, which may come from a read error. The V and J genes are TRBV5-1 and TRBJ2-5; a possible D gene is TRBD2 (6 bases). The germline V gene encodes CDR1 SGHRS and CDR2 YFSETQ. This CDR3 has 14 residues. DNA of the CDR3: TGCACCAGCAGAGCCCAGCAAGGAGGGGAGACCCAGTACTTC. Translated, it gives CTSRAQQGGETQYF.

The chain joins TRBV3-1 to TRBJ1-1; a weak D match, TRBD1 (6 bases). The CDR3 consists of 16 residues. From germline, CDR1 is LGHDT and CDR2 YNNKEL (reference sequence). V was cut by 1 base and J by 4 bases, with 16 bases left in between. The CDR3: CASSQVGRGFGTEAFF. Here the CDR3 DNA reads TGTGCCAGCAGCCAAGTCGGCAGGGGCTTTGGCACTGAAGCTTTCTTT. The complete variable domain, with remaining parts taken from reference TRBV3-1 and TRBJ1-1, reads DTAVSQTPKYLVTQMGNDKSIKCEQNLGHDTMYWYKQDSKKFLKIMFSYNNKELIINETVPNRFSPKSPDKAHLNLHINSLELGDSAVYFCASSQVGRGFGTEAFFGQGTRLTVV.

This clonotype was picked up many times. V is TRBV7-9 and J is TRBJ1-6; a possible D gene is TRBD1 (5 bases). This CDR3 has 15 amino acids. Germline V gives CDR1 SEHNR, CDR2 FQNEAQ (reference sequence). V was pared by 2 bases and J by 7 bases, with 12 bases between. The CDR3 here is CASSLMGTENSPLHF. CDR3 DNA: TGTGCCAGCAGCTTAATGGGGACGGAAAATTCACCCCTCCACTTT.

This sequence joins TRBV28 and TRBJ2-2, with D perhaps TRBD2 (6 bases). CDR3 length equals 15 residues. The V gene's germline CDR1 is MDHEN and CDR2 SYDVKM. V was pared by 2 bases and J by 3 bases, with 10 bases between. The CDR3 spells CASSLGGTYTGELFF. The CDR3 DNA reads TGTGCCAGCAGTTTAGGGGGGACCTACACCGGGGAGCTGTTTTTT.

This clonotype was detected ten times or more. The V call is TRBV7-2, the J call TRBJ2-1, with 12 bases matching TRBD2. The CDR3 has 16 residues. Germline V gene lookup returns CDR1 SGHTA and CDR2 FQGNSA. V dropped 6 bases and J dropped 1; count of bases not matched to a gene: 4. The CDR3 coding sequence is TGTGCCAGCAGGGACGGACTAGCGGGATCCTACAATGAGCAGTTCTTC. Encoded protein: CASRDGLAGSYNEQFF.

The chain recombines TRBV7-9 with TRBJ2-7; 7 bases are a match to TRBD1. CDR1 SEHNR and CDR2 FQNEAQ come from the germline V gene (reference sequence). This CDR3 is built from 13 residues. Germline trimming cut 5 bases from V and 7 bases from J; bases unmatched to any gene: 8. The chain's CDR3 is CASSERQGDEQYF. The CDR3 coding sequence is TGTGCCAGCAGCGAACGACAGGGCGATGAGCAGTACTTC.

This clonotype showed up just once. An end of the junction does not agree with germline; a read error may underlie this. CDR3 region: CTSGAGGRYIQYF. In DNA, the CDR3 is TGTACCAGCGGAGCGGGAGGGAGGTACATTCAGTACTTC. The V and J genes are TRBV3-1 and TRBJ2-4; 10 nucleotides agree with TRBD2. The CDR3 consists of 13 residues. From germline, CDR1 is LGHDT and CDR2 YNNKEL (reference sequence).

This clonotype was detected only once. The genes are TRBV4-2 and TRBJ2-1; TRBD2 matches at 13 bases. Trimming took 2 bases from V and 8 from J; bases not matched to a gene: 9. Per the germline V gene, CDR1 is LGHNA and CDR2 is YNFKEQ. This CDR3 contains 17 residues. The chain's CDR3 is CASSQSLPGLAGYEQFF. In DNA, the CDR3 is TGTGCCAGCAGCCAATCACTTCCGGGACTAGCGGGATATGAGCAGTTCTTC.

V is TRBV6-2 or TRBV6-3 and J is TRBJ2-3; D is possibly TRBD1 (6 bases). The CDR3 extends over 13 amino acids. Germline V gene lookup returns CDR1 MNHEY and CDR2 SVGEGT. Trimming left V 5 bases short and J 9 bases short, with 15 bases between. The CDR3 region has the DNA TGTGCCAGCAGTGACGTCAGGGGCGAGACGCAGTATTTT. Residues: CASSDVRGETQYF.

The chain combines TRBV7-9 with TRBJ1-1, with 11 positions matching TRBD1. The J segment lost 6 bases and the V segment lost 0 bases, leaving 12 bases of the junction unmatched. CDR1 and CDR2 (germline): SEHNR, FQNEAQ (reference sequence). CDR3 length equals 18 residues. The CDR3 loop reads CASSLARTGGRGVSEAFF. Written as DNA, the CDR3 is TGTGCCAGCAGCTTAGCTAGGACAGGGGGCCGGGGAGTTTCTGAAGCTTTCTTT.

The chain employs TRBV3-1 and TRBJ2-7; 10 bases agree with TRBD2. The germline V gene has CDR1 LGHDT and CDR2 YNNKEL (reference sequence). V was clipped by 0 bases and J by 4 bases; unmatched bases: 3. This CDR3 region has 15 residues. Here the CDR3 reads CASSQDISGRYEQYF. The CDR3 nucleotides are TGTGCCAGCAGCCAAGATATTAGCGGGAGGTACGAGCAGTACTTC.

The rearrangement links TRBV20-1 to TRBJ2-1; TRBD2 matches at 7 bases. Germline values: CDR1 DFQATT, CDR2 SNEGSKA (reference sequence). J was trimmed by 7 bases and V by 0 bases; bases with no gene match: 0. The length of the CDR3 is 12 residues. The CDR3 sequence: CSARERENEQFF. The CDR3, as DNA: TGCAGTGCTAGAGAGCGGGAGAATGAGCAGTTCTTC.